This is a list of T cell receptor beta chains from one sample in a study of T cells after somatic rescue of genetic block. Assay: immunoSEQ multiplex PCR; the TCRdb copy retains only in-frame clones and omits some. This table has roughly 120,000 clones, around 90% appearing once. The sequencing input was peripheral blood mononuclear cells (PBMCs). The receptors originated from a woman aged 18-29 years. The CDR3 runs from the conserved cysteine through the conserved F or W. A D gene is named only where the DNA matches it firmly. A row's size may be missing; if present it is once, few, many or a size class.

V gene: TRBV7-9; J gene: TRBJ1-1; D gene: TRBD1; clone size: -; CDR3 DNA: TGTGCCAGCGGCATGGGACAGGGATCTGTTTTGGACACTGAAGCTTTCTTT; CDR3 protein: CASGMGQGSVLDTEAFF
V gene: TRBV28; J gene: TRBJ2-3; D gene: TRBD2; clone size: once; CDR3 DNA: TGTGCCAGCAGTTTTGGGTTGACTAGCGGGGGGAAGTATACGCAGTATTTT; CDR3 protein: CASSFGLTSGGKYTQYF
V gene: TRBV4-3; J gene: TRBJ2-2; D gene: TRBD2; clone size: -; CDR3 DNA: TGCGCCAGCAGCCAACCCGGGGGAGGGGAGAACACCGGGGAGCTGTTTTTT; CDR3 protein: CASSQPGGGENTGELFF
V gene: TRBV18; J gene: TRBJ1-1; D gene: -; clone size: -; CDR3 DNA: TGTGCCAGCTCACCCCTCGGACGGGGGGGGGCTGGCACTGAAGCTTTCTTT; CDR3 protein: CASSPLGRGGAGTEAFF
V gene: TRBV9; J gene: TRBJ2-2; D gene: -; clone size: -; CDR3 DNA: TGTGCCAGCAGCACAGAAGGGGTCGCCGGGGAGCTGTTTTTT; CDR3 protein: CASSTEGVAGELFF
V gene: TRBV18; J gene: TRBJ2-5; D gene: -; clone size: -; CDR3 DNA: TGTGCCAGCTCACCCGGCCCCCAAGAGACCCAGTACTTC; CDR3 protein: CASSPGPQETQYF
V gene: TRBV4-1; J gene: TRBJ1-5; D gene: -; clone size: -; CDR3 DNA: TGCGCCAGCAGCCAAACAGGAAAATATCAGCCCCAGCATTTT; CDR3 protein: CASSQTGKYQPQHF
V gene: TRBV27; J gene: TRBJ2-1; D gene: -; clone size: -; CDR3 DNA: TGTGCCAGCAGGCAACGGGACTCCCGGGATGAGCAGTTCTTC; CDR3 protein: CASRQRDSRDEQFF
V gene: TRBV4-3; J gene: TRBJ2-7; D gene: -; clone size: once; CDR3 DNA: TGCGCCAGCAGCCAAGAACCTGGGGCACGACCCTACGAGCAGTACTTC; CDR3 protein: CASSQEPGARPYEQYF
V gene: TRBV19; J gene: TRBJ2-7; D gene: -; clone size: -; CDR3 DNA: TGTGCCAGTAGTATAGGGCAGGCCGCGAACGAGCAGTACTTC; CDR3 protein: CASSIGQAANEQYF
V gene: TRBV7-6; J gene: TRBJ2-7; D gene: TRBD2; clone size: -; CDR3 DNA: TGTGCCAGCAGCTTAGCGAGCGGGAACTACGAGCAGTACTTC; CDR3 protein: CASSLASGNYEQYF
V gene: TRBV29-1; J gene: TRBJ1-1; D gene: -; clone size: -; CDR3 DNA: TGCAGCGTTGAGCCCTCGACAGGTAGTCAGGCTTTCTTT; CDR3 protein: CSVEPSTGSQAFF
V gene: TRBV19; J gene: TRBJ1-4; D gene: -; clone size: -; CDR3 DNA: TGTGCCAGTAGTTGGCAGGAGAGGAGCGAAAAACTGTTTTTT; CDR3 protein: CASSWQERSEKLFF
V gene: TRBV5-4; J gene: TRBJ2-1; D gene: -; clone size: -; CDR3 DNA: TGTGCCAGCAGCCCCTCAGGGGGGGAGGACAATGAGCAGTTCTTC; CDR3 protein: CASSPSGGEDNEQFF
V gene: TRBV2; J gene: TRBJ2-3; D gene: -; clone size: -; CDR3 DNA: TGTGCCAGCATGGAGGGGGCCCCCACAGATACGCAGTATTTT; CDR3 protein: CASMEGAPTDTQYF
V gene: TRBV5-4; J gene: TRBJ1-4; D gene: -; clone size: -; CDR3 DNA: TGTGCCAGCAGCTTGGCAGTTAATGAAAAACTGTTTTTT; CDR3 protein: CASSLAVNEKLFF
V gene: TRBV28; J gene: TRBJ2-3; D gene: -; clone size: -; CDR3 DNA: TGTGCCAGCAATTCCCCGGGGGAAGGGACAGATACGCAGTATTTT; CDR3 protein: CASNSPGEGTDTQYF
V gene: TRBV2; J gene: TRBJ1-1; D gene: -; clone size: few; CDR3 DNA: TGTGCCAGCAGGGAGGGAGTGGTCACTGAAGCTTTCTTT; CDR3 protein: CASREGVVTEAFF
V gene: TRBV10-3; J gene: TRBJ1-5; D gene: -; clone size: once; CDR3 DNA: TGTGCCATCGGAATAGGGGGCAATCAGCCCCAGCATTTT; CDR3 protein: CAIGIGGNQPQHF
V gene: TRBV4-3; J gene: TRBJ2-1; D gene: -; clone size: once; CDR3 DNA: TGCGCCAGCAGCCATGTTAAGGCGGCAGGTTCATACAATGAGCAGTTCTTC; CDR3 protein: CASSHVKAAGSYNEQFF
V gene: TRBV28; J gene: TRBJ2-7; D gene: -; clone size: -; CDR3 DNA: TGTGCCAGCAGTTTGGGCAGCTACTACGAGCAGTACTTC; CDR3 protein: CASSLGSYYEQYF
V gene: TRBV9; J gene: TRBJ1-2; D gene: -; clone size: once; CDR3 DNA: TGTGCCAGCAGCGTAGAAGGACAGCGAAACTATGGCTACACCTTC; CDR3 protein: CASSVEGQRNYGYTF
V gene: TRBV7-3; J gene: TRBJ1-1; D gene: -; clone size: -; CDR3 DNA: TGTGCCAGCAGCGCGCGGGGTTTCAACACTGAAGCTTTCTTT; CDR3 protein: CASSARGFNTEAFF
V gene: TRBV7-2; J gene: TRBJ2-5; D gene: TRBD1; clone size: -; CDR3 DNA: TGTGCCAGCAGCTTCACCTCAGGGGGCGGAGAGACCCAGTACTTC; CDR3 protein: CASSFTSGGGETQYF
V gene: TRBV5-1; J gene: TRBJ2-2; D gene: -; clone size: -; CDR3 DNA: TGCGCCAGCAGCTTGGGGCAGGGGGAGCTGTTTTTT; CDR3 protein: CASSLGQGELFF
V gene: TRBV11-2; J gene: TRBJ2-3; D gene: TRBD2; clone size: -; CDR3 DNA: TGTGCCAGCAGCTTAAATAGCGGGGGTACAGATACGCAGTATTTT; CDR3 protein: CASSLNSGGTDTQYF
V gene: TRBV30; J gene: TRBJ1-2; D gene: TRBD1; clone size: -; CDR3 DNA: TGTGCCTGGACCGCAGGGGGCACGTTTGGCTACACCTTC; CDR3 protein: CAWTAGGTFGYTF
V gene: TRBV7-2; J gene: TRBJ2-1; D gene: TRBD2; clone size: -; CDR3 DNA: TGTGCCAGCAGCTTAGCGATTAGCGGGGGGCCGTCGGATGAGCAGTTCTTC; CDR3 protein: CASSLAISGGPSDEQFF
V gene: TRBV5-1; J gene: TRBJ2-3; D gene: -; clone size: -; CDR3 DNA: TGCGCCAGCAGCTTGGCAAGCGTAGATACGCAGTATTTT; CDR3 protein: CASSLASVDTQYF
V gene: TRBV25-1; J gene: TRBJ2-6; D gene: -; clone size: -; CDR3 DNA: TGTGCCAGCAGCGACGCCCTGGGGACGCCTGGGGCCAACGTCCTGACTTTC; CDR3 protein: CASSDALGTPGANVLTF
V gene: TRBV27; J gene: TRBJ2-3; D gene: -; clone size: -; CDR3 DNA: TGTGCCAGCAGTCCCGGTCGGAGTGCAACTAGCACAGATACGCAGTATTTT; CDR3 protein: CASSPGRSATSTDTQYF
V gene: TRBV30; J gene: TRBJ1-1; D gene: -; clone size: once; CDR3 DNA: TGTGCCTGGGATGACAGTTTGAACACTGAAGCTTTCTTT; CDR3 protein: CAWDDSLNTEAFF
V gene: TRBV30; J gene: TRBJ1-1; D gene: -; clone size: -; CDR3 DNA: TGTGCCTGGAGTGTCCCGCAGAACACTGAAGCTTTCTTT; CDR3 protein: CAWSVPQNTEAFF
V gene: TRBV6-1; J gene: TRBJ1-2; D gene: -; clone size: -; CDR3 DNA: TGTGCCAGCCAACAAACTAGACAGACCTATGGCTACACCTTC; CDR3 protein: CASQQTRQTYGYTF
V gene: TRBV30; J gene: TRBJ2-5; D gene: TRBD2; clone size: once; CDR3 DNA: TGTGCCTGGAGTACGTGGACTAGCGGGGCTTCCCAAGAGACCCAGTACTTC; CDR3 protein: CAWSTWTSGASQETQYF